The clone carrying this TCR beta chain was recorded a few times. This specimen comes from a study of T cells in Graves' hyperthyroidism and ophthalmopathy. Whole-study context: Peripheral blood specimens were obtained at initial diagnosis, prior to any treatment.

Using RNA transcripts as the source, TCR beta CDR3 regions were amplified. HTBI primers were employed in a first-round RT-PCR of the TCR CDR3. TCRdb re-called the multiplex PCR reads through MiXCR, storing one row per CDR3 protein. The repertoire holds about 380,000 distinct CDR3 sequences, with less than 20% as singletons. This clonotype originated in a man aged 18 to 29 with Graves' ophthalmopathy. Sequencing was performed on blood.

The chain's CDR3 is CSARDSSGEETQYF. The CDR3 DNA reads TGCAGTGCTAGAGATTCGTCGGGGGAAGAGACCCAGTACTTC. The chain uses TRBV20-1 and TRBJ2-5; perhaps TRBD2 as D (6 bases). Germline V gene sequence: CDR1 DFQATT, CDR2 SNEGSKA (reference sequence). V was cut by 0 bases and J by 3 bases, with 11 bases left in between. The CDR3 sequence is 14 residues long.